A selection of T cell receptor beta chains follows, all from one sample in a study of shared clonotypes between healthy human individuals. Measured with immunoSEQ multiplex PCR; TCRdb has only the in-frame clones, and not every one. The sample comprises under 2.5 million clones, just under 95% of which are singletons, and more than 0.35% rests with the top ten. The source material was naive CD4+ T cells from PBMCs. The source is a man younger than 30 in good health. Some clones in this sample may be carry-over from other donors' samples. Both conserved end residues are part of each CDR3. A D gene is named only where the DNA matches it firmly. Where a row states a size, it is once, few, many or the class of an expanded clone; other rows omit it.

V	size	D	J	CDR3	DNA
TRBV19	once	.	TRBJ2-2	CASSKARNTGELFF	TGTGCCAGTAGCAAAGCGAGGAACACCGGGGAGCTGTTTTTT
TRBV1	.	.	TRBJ2-7	CTSSQGNVIEEQYF	TGCACCAGCAGCCAAGGGAATGTGATTGAGGAGCAGTACTTC
TRBV28	once	TRBD1	TRBJ1-5	CASRPDRDGQPQHF	TGTGCCAGCAGACCAGACAGGGACGGTCAGCCCCAGCATTTT
TRBV28	.	.	TRBJ2-7	CASRQTGYEQYF	TGTGCCAGCAGACAGACTGGCTACGAGCAGTACTTC
TRBV5-6	once	TRBD1	TRBJ2-1	CASSLGQGPYNEQFF	TGTGCCAGCAGCTTGGGACAGGGGCCCTACAATGAGCAGTTCTTC
TRBV18	.	.	TRBJ1-5	CASSPGQGNQPQHF	TGTGCCAGCTCACCAGGGCAGGGTAATCAGCCCCAGCATTTT
TRBV28	.	.	TRBJ1-2	CASRPGHVGSGYTF	TGTGCCAGCAGGCCGGGCCACGTCGGCTCTGGCTACACCTTC
TRBV28	once	.	TRBJ1-4	CASRGGGAGGEKLFF	TGTGCCAGCAGAGGAGGCGGGGCGGGAGGTGAAAAACTGTTTTTT
TRBV27	.	.	TRBJ2-2	CASSFGQALNTGELFF	TGTGCCAGCAGTTTTGGGCAGGCTTTAAACACCGGGGAGCTGTTTTTT
TRBV10-1	.	.	TRBJ2-1	CASSDTGTPYNEQFF	TGCGCCAGCAGTGATACCGGGACTCCATACAATGAGCAGTTCTTC
TRBV11-2	.	TRBD1	TRBJ1-3	CASSLVTGGWSGNTIYF	TGTGCCAGCAGCTTAGTCACAGGGGGCTGGTCTGGAAACACCATATATTTT
TRBV18	.	.	TRBJ1-3	CASSPGNTGNTIYF	TGTGCCAGCTCACCTGGGAATACTGGAAACACCATATATTTT
TRBV27	.	TRBD1	TRBJ1-5	CASRKQTILGQNNQPQHF	TGTGCCAGCAGGAAGCAGACGATACTGGGACAGAATAATCAGCCCCAGCATTTT
TRBV30	once	TRBD1	TRBJ1-5	CAWSLTGDQPQHF	TGTGCCTGGAGTTTGACAGGGGATCAGCCCCAGCATTTT
TRBV7-3	.	.	TRBJ2-3	CASSRTRPGPGDTQYF	TGTGCCAGCAGCAGGACTCGCCCGGGACCAGGAGATACGCAGTATTTT
TRBV5-1	.	TRBD1	TRBJ2-7	CASSFDPGQASEQYF	TGCGCCAGCAGCTTTGACCCGGGACAGGCATCCGAGCAGTACTTC
TRBV6-5	.	.	TRBJ1-5	CAIGTDSNQPQHF	TGTGCCATCGGAACCGATAGCAATCAGCCCCAGCATTTT
TRBV6-5	.	TRBD1	TRBJ2-7	CASSYLTGSYEQYF	TGTGCCAGCAGTTACCTGACAGGGTCCTACGAGCAGTACTTC
TRBV29-1	.	.	TRBJ2-7	CSVGGPTYEQYF	TGCAGCGTAGGGGGGCCAACCTACGAGCAGTACTTC
TRBV7-3	.	.	TRBJ2-7	CASSLAVGSKQNYEQYF	TGTGCCAGCAGCTTAGCCGTCGGTTCAAAACAGAACTACGAGCAGTACTTC
TRBV29-1	.	.	TRBJ1-1	CSVAAGLWNTEAFF	TGCAGCGTTGCTGCGGGACTTTGGAACACTGAAGCTTTCTTT
TRBV5-6	.	.	TRBJ2-5	CASSLVYETQYF	TGTGCCAGCAGCTTGGTTTATGAGACCCAGTACTTC
TRBV30	once	.	TRBJ2-7	CAWSVLSEQYF	TGTGCCTGGAGTGTTTTGTCCGAGCAGTACTTC
TRBV7-8	.	.	TRBJ2-5	CASSPRGGGEGETQYF	TGTGCCAGCAGCCCCAGGGGAGGGGGCGAGGGGGAGACCCAGTACTTC
TRBV6-5	.	.	TRBJ1-5	CASTPLGGNQPQHF	TGTGCCAGCACCCCCTTGGGGGGCAATCAGCCCCAGCATTTT
TRBV9	.	TRBD2	TRBJ2-3	CASSAERLAGGADTQYF	TGTGCCAGCAGCGCTGAGAGACTAGCGGGAGGGGCAGATACGCAGTATTTT
TRBV30	.	.	TRBJ2-7	CAWQGASYEQYF	TGTGCCTGGCAAGGGGCATCCTACGAGCAGTACTTC
TRBV15	.	.	TRBJ1-1	CATSRARTATEAFF	TGTGCCACCAGCAGAGCCCGGACCGCCACTGAAGCTTTCTTT
TRBV30	.	.	TRBJ2-2	CAIARGQGNTGELFF	TGTGCCATAGCCCGGGGGCAAGGTAACACCGGGGAACTGTTTTTT